This TCR beta chain is drawn from a study of control samples from healthy donors and cancer patients (dated by TCRdb to between 2020 and 2021). The library relied on the immunoSEQ multiplex PCR assay. TCRdb holds this immuneACCESS table with in-frame rearrangements only. Some clones are missing; in checked studies, unresolved V genes explain under half, and the rest has no known cause. The sample table records 190,000 or so clones; roughly 93% of these occur just once. Jointly, the top ten make up more than 1.1% of the sample. As encoded in the germline V gene (reference sequence), CDR1 is LNHDA while CDR2 is SQIVND. V ends up 5 bases short and J 1 base short, with an unmatched junction base count of 2. The CDR3 runs 14 amino acids, cysteine and phenylalanine included. The kept DNA is CDR3 alone, 42 bases in frame from the first base. Note on this clone: Its specific antigen is unknown. No much larger clone exists at a distance of one base, and base qualities are not known.

The rearranged chain carries TRBV19 and TRBJ2-1; a stretch of 7 junction bases matches TRBD1. This receptor was obtained from a man between 18 and 29 years old in good health. Sample: blood. The CDR3 is CASSSGGSYNEQFF. The bases read TGTGCCAGTAGTTCAGGGGGATCCTACAATGAGCAGTTCTTC.